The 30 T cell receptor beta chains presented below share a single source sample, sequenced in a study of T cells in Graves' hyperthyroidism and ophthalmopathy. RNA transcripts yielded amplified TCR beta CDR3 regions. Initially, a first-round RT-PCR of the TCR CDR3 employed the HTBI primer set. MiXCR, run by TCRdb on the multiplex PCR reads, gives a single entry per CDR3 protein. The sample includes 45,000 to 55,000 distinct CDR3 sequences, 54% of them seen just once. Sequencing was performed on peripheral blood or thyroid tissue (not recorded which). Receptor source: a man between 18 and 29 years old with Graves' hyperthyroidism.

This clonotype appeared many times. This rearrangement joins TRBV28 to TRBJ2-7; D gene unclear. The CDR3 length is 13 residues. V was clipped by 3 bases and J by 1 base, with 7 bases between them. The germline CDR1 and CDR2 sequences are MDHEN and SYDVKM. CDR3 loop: CASSLRRSYEQYF. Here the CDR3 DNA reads TGTGCCAGCAGTTTGCGCAGGTCCTACGAGCAGTACTTC.

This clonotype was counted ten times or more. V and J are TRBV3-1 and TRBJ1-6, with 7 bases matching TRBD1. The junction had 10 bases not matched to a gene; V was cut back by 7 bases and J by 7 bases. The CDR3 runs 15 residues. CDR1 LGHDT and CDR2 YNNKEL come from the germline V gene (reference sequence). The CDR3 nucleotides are TGTGCCAGCAATAGGGACGGGACAGCCAATTCACCCCTCCACTTT. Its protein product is CASNRDGTANSPLHF.

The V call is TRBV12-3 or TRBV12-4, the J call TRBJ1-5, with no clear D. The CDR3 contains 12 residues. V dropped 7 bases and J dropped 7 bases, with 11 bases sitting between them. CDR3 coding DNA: TGTGCCAGCACGACCACAGACCAGCCCCAGCATTTT. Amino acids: CASTTTDQPQHF.

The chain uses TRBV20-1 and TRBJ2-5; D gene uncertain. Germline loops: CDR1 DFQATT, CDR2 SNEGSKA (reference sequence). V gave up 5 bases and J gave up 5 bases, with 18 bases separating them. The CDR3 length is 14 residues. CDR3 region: CSARVVPLTETQYF. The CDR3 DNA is TGCAGTGCTCGTGTCGTGCCGCTAACGGAGACCCAGTACTTC.

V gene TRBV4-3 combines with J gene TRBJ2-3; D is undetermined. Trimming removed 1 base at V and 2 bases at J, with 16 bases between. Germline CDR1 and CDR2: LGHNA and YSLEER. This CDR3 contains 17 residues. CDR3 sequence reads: CASSQGPVPGYTDTQYF. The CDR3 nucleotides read TGCGCCAGCAGCCAAGGACCGGTCCCCGGGTACACAGATACGCAGTATTTT.

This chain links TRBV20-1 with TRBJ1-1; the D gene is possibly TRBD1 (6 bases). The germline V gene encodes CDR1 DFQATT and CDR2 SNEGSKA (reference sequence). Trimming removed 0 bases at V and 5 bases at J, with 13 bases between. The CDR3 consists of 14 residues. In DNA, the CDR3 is TGCAGTGCTAGAGACCCCCAGGGGTGGACTGAAGCTTTCTTT. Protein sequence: CSARDPQGWTEAFF.

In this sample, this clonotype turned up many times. This CDR3 reads CASSLFSGTYEQYF. The CDR3 DNA sequence: TGTGCCAGCAGTTTATTTAGCGGGACCTACGAGCAGTACTTC. The chain carries TRBV27 and TRBJ2-7; 8 bases map to TRBD2. V shed 1 base and J 2 bases; nucleotides not matched to a gene: 1. The germline V gene encodes CDR1 MNHEY and CDR2 SMNVEV (reference sequence). The CDR3 is 14 amino acids.

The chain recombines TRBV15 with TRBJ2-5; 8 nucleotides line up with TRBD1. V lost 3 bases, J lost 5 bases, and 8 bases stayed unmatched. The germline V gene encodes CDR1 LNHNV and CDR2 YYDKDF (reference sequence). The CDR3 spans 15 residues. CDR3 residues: CATSSGDRSGETQYF. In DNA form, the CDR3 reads TGTGCCACCAGCAGTGGGGACAGGTCCGGTGAGACCCAGTACTTC.

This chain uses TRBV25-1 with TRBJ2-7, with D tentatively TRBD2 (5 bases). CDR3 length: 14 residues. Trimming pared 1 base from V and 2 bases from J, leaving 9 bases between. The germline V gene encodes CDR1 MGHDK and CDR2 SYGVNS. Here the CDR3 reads CASSELGAAYEQYF. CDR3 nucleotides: TGTGCCAGCAGTGAATTAGGAGCGGCCTACGAGCAGTACTTC.

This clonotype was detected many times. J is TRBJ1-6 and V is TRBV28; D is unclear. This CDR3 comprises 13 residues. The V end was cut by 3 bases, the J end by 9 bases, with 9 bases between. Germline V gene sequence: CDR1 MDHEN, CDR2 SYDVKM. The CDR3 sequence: CASSLDPFSPLHF. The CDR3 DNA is TGTGCCAGCAGTTTGGATCCCTTTTCACCCCTCCACTTT. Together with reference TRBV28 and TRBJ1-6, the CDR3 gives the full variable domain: DVKVTQSSRYLVKRTGEKVFLECVQDMDHENMFWYRQDPGLGLRLIYFSYDVKMKEKGDIPEGYSVSREKKERFSLILESASTNQTSMYLCASSLDPFSPLHFGNGTRLTVT.

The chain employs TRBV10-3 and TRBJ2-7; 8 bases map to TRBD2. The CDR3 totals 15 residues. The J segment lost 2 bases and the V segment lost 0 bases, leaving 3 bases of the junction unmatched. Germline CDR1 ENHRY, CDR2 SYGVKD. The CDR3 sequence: CAISESTSGTYEQYF. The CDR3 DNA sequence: TGTGCCATCAGTGAGTCCACTAGCGGAACCTACGAGCAGTACTTC.

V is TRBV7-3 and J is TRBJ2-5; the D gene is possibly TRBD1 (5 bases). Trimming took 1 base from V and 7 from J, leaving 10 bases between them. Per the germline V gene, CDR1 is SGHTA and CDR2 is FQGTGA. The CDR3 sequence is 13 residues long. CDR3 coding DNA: TGTGCCAGCAGCTTAATAGGGGTGGGGACCCAGTACTTC. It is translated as CASSLIGVGTQYF.

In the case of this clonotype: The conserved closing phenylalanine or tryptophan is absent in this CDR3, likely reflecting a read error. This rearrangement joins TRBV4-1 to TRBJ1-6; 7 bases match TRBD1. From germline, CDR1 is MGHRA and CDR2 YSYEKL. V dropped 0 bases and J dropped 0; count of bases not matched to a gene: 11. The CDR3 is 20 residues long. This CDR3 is CASSQDPRRQGSSYNSPLHL. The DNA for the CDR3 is TGCGCCAGCAGCCAAGATCCTCGCCGACAGGGAAGCTCCTATAATTCACCCCTCCACCTT.

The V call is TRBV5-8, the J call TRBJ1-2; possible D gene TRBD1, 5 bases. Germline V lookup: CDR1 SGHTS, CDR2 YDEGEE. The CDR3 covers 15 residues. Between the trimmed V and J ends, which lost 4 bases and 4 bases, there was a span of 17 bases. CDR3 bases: TGTGCCAGCAGCCCCGACAGAGATAGATCCTATGGCTACACCTTC. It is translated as CASSPDRDRSYGYTF.

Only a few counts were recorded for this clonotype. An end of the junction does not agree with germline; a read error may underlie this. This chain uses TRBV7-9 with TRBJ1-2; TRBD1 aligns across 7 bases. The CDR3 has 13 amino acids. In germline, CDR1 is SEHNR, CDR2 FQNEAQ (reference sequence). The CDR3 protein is CASSLGGIYGYTF. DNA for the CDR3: TGTGCCAGCAGTTTAGGGGGCATATATGGCTACACCTTC.

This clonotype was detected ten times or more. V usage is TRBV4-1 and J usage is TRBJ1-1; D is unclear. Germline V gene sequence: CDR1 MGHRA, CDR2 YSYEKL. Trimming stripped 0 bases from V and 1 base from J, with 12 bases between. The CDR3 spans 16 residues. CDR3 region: CASSQDGPGPNTEAFF. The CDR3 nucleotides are TGCGCCAGCAGCCAAGATGGTCCAGGCCCGAACACTGAAGCTTTCTTT.

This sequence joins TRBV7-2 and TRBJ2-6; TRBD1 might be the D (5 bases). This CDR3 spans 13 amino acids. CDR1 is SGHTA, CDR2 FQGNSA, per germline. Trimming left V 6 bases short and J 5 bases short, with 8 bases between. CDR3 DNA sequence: TGTGCCAGCAGTTTGGACAGGGCCAACGTCCTGACTTTC. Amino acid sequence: CASSLDRANVLTF. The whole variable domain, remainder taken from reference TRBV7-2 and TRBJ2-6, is GAGVSQSPSNKVTEKGKDVELRCDPISGHTALYWYRQSLGQGLEFLIYFQGNSAPDKSGLPSDRFSAERTGGSVSTLTIQRTQQEDSAVYLCASSLDRANVLTFGAGSRLTVL.

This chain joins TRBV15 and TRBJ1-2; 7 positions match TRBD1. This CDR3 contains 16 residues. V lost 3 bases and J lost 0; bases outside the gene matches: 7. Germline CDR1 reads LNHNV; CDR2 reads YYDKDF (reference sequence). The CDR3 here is CATSSAAGTANYGYTF. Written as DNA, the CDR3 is TGTGCCACCAGCAGCGCGGCCGGGACAGCTAACTATGGCTACACCTTC. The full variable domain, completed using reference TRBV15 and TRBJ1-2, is DAMVIQNPRYQVTQFGKPVTLSCSQTLNHNVMYWYQQKSSQAPKLLFHYYDKDFNNEADTPDNFQSRRPNTSFCFLDIRSPGLGDTAMYLCATSSAAGTANYGYTFGSGTRLTVV.

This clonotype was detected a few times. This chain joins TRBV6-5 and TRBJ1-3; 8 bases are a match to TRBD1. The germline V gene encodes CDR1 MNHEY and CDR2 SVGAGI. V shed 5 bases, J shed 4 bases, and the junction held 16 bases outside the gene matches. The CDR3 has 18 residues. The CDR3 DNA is TGTGCCAGCAGTGGACCAGGACAGGGAGAACTTTTAGGAAACACCATATATTTT. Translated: CASSGPGQGELLGNTIYF.

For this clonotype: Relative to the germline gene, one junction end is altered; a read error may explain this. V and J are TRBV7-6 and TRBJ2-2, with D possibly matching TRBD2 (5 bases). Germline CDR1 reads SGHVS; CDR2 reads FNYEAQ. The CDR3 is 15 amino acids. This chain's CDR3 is CASSPRAENTGEPLF. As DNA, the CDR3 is TGTGCCAGCAGCCCAAGGGCGGAGAACACCGGGGAGCCGCTTTTT.

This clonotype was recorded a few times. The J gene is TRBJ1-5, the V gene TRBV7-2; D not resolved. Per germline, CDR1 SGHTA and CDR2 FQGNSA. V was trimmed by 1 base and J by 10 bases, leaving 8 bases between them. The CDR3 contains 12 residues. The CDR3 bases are TGTGCCAGCAGCTTAGGGGGTAAACCCCAGCATTTT. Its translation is CASSLGGKPQHF.

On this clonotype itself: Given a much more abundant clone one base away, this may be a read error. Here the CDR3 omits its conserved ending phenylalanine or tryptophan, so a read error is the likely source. The CDR3 DNA sequence: TGCGCCAGCAGCCAGGCGCCCATTGTTTCGAACACCGGGGAGCTGTTTCTT. Translated: CASSQAPIVSNTGELFL. The chain uses TRBV4-1 and TRBJ2-2; no firm D call. This CDR3 contains 17 residues. V shed 3 bases and J shed 0 bases, with 14 bases lying between them. In germline, CDR1 is MGHRA, CDR2 YSYEKL.

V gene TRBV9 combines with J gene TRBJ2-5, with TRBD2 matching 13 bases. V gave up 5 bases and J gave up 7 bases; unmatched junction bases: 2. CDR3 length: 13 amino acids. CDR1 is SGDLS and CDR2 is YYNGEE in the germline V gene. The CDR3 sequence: CASRRTSGGTQYF. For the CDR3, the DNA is TGTGCCAGCAGGCGGACTAGCGGGGGGACCCAGTACTTC. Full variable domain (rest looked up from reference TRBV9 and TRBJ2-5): DSGVTQTPKHLITATGQRVTLRCSPRSGDLSVYWYQQSLDQGLQFLIQYYNGEERAKGNILERFSAQQFPDLHSELNLSSLELGDSALYFCASRRTSGGTQYFGPGTRLLVL.

The CDR3 loop is CAIRDRGYEQYF. The CDR3 nucleotides read TGTGCCATCCGGGACAGGGGCTACGAGCAGTACTTC. The chain uses TRBV10-3 and TRBJ2-7, with 10 bases that match TRBD1. Germline V gives CDR1 ENHRY, CDR2 SYGVKD. Losses at the gene ends were 8 bases for V and 3 bases for J; bases not matched to a gene: 1. The CDR3 sequence is 12 residues long.

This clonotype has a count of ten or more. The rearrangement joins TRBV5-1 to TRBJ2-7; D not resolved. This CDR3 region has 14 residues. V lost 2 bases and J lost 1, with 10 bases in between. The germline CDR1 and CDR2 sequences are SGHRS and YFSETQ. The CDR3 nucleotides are TGCGCCAGCAGCTTAAGCACGGATTCCTACGAGCAGTACTTC. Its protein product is CASSLSTDSYEQYF.

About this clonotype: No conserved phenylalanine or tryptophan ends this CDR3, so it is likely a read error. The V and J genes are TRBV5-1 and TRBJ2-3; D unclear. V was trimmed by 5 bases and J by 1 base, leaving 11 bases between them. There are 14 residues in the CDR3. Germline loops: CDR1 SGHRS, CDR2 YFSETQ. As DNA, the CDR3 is TGCGCCAGCAGTTCCCCACCCGGCACAGATACGCAGTATTCT. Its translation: CASSSPPGTDTQYS.

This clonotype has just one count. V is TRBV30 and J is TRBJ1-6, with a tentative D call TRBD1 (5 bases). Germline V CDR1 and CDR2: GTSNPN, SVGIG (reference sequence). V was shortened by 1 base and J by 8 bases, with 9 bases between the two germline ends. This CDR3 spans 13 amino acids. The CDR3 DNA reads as TGTGCCTGGAGTGACAGGAGTGATTCACCCCTCCACTTT. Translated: CAWSDRSDSPLHF.

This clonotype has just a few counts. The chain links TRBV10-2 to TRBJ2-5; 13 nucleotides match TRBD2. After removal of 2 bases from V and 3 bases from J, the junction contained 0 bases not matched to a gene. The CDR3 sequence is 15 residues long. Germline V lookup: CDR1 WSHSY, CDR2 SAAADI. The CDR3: CASSEGLAGEETQYF. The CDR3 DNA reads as TGCGCCAGCAGTGAGGGACTAGCGGGGGAAGAGACCCAGTACTTC.

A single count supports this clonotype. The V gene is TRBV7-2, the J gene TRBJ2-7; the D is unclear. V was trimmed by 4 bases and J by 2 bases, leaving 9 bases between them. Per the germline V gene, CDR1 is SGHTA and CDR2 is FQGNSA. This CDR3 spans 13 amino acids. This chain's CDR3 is CASSSGGPYEQYF. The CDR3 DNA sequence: TGTGCCAGCAGCTCCGGTGGTCCCTACGAGCAGTACTTC.

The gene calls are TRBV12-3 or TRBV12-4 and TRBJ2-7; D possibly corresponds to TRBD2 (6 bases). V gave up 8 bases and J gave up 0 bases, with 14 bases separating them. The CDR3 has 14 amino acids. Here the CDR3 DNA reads TGTGCCAGCGCCGGGACTTCGAGCTCCTACGAGCAGTACTTC. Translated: CASAGTSSSYEQYF.